The T cell receptor beta chain described here comes from a study of blood T cell repertoires in COVID-19. Background on the study: Samples came from the United States, Italy and Spain, spanning acute and convalescent COVID-19. The analysed material was cDNA or gDNA that came from T cells, B-cell-depleted T cells, or PBMCs.

Profiled with immunoSEQ multiplex PCR; TCRdb holds only in-frame clones, not every one. The data contain 180,000 or so clones, roughly 84% of them seen just once; the ten biggest clones take up 9.8%. The V end lost 8 bases, the J end lost 8 bases, and 12 bases lay between the germline ends. Germline values: CDR1 MNHEY, CDR2 SVGAGI. The CDR3 totals 12 residues. V usage is TRBV6-5 and J usage is TRBJ1-4; a weak D match, TRBD1 (5 bases). The clonotype comes from a woman of 80 years or more with acute or convalescent COVID-19. Material: peripheral blood. CDR3 in DNA: TGTGCCAGCGGGGGGTCGCGGGAAAAACTGTTTTTT. Protein: CASGGSREKLFF.